This T cell receptor beta chain was observed in a study of persistence of HIV-infected CD4 T cells. Note on this clone: No antigen is known for it.

The V gene lost 4 bases and the J gene lost 7 bases, with 14 bases spanning the gap. In germline, CDR1 is SNHLY, CDR2 FYNNEI. This CDR3 spans 15 amino acids. The stimulus was an HIV-1 Gag 15-mer peptide pool, about 1 ug/peptide/mL. Memory cells lacking CD40L and CD69 with high CD45RO were sorted. The immunoSEQ assay was version 4, run in survey mode. Profiled with immunoSEQ multiplex PCR; TCRdb holds only in-frame clones, not every one. This table has about 64,000 clones, about four fifths appearing once. Specimen: CD4+ T cells sorted from PBMCs after approximately 19-hour stimulation, collected from a patient who received antiretroviral therapy. This TCR was sampled from an adult man with HIV who was CMV-seropositive. The rearrangement uses TRBV2 and TRBJ1-6, with D possibly matching TRBD1 (6 bases). CDR3 sequence reads: CASSGERTDNSPLHF. In nucleotides, the CDR3 is TGTGCCAGCAGTGGGGAGAGGACAGACAATTCACCCCTCCACTTT.